These T cell receptor beta chains were read from a single sample in a study of graft-versus-host responses after intestinal transplantation. Here immunoSEQ multiplex PCR was the method, and the copy in TCRdb shows in-frame clones only, minus some. Of just over 5,000 clones detected, around 72% appear once; the ten largest clones hold 10% to 15%. Material: ileum tissue, obtained around 250 days after intestinal transplant. The source of these receptors is a human patient who received an intestinal transplant, so some T cells may come from the graft donor. CDR3s include the opening cysteine and the closing phenylalanine or tryptophan. Fields, in order: D gene, J gene, V gene, CDR3 protein. A D gene is named only where the DNA matches it firmly.

D gene: TRBD1; J gene: TRBJ1-2; V gene: TRBV6-1; CDR3 protein: CATDRVGYGYTF
D gene: NA; J gene: TRBJ1-1; V gene: TRBV6-4; CDR3 protein: CASSDSAGGSTEAFF
D gene: NA; J gene: TRBJ1-1; V gene: TRBV6-5; CDR3 protein: CASRKKWLNTEAFF
D gene: NA; J gene: TRBJ2-5; V gene: TRBV11-2; CDR3 protein: CASSLATGHQETQYF
D gene: TRBD2; J gene: TRBJ2-3; V gene: TRBV2; CDR3 protein: CASTTGTRTDTQYF
D gene: TRBD1; J gene: TRBJ1-2; V gene: TRBV5-5; CDR3 protein: CASSYGQDRGGYTF
D gene: NA; J gene: TRBJ1-5; V gene: TRBV30; CDR3 protein: CAWSVQPNQPQHF
D gene: NA; J gene: TRBJ2-5; V gene: TRBV13; CDR3 protein: CASGNRGETQYF
D gene: NA; J gene: TRBJ1-4; V gene: TRBV4-1; CDR3 protein: CASSQESDNYEKLFF
D gene: NA; J gene: TRBJ2-7; V gene: TRBV4-1; CDR3 protein: CASSQDRGETYEQYF
D gene: TRBD2; J gene: TRBJ2-7; V gene: TRBV28; CDR3 protein: CASSGTSGRAYEQYF
D gene: NA; J gene: TRBJ2-1; V gene: TRBV5-8; CDR3 protein: CASSLERDNEQFF
D gene: NA; J gene: TRBJ2-7; V gene: TRBV28; CDR3 protein: CASRPASASSYEQYF
D gene: TRBD1; J gene: TRBJ2-2; V gene: TRBV9; CDR3 protein: CASSVRQGPGELFF
D gene: NA; J gene: TRBJ1-2; V gene: TRBV7-9; CDR3 protein: CASSFRGIRGGYTF
D gene: NA; J gene: TRBJ2-7; V gene: TRBV15; CDR3 protein: CATSREASGTYEQYF
D gene: TRBD1; J gene: TRBJ1-6; V gene: TRBV5-5; CDR3 protein: CASSPWTGDNSPLHF
D gene: NA; J gene: TRBJ1-3; V gene: TRBV11-3; CDR3 protein: CASSLQGIQSGNTIYF